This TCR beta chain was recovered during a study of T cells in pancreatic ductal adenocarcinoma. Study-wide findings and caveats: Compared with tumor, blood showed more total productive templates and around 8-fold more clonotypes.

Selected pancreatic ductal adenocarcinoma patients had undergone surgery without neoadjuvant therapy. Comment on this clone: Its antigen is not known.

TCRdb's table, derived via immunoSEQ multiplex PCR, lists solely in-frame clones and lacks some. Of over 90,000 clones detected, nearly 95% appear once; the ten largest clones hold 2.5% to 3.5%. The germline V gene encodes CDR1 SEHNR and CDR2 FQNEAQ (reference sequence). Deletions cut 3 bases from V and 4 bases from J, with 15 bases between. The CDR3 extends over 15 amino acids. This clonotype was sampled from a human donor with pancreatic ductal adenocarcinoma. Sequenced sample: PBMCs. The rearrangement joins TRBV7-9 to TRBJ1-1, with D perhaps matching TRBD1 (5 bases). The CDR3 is CASSLVGGIGTEAFF. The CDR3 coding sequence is TGTGCCAGCAGCTTGGTGGGGGGTATCGGCACTGAAGCTTTCTTT. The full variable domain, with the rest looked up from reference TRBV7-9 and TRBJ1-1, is DTGVSQNPRHKITKRGQNVTFRCDPISEHNRLYWYRQTLGQGPEFLTYFQNEAQLEKSRLLSDRFSAERPKGSFSTLEIQRTEQGDSAMYLCASSLVGGIGTEAFFGQGTRLTVV.